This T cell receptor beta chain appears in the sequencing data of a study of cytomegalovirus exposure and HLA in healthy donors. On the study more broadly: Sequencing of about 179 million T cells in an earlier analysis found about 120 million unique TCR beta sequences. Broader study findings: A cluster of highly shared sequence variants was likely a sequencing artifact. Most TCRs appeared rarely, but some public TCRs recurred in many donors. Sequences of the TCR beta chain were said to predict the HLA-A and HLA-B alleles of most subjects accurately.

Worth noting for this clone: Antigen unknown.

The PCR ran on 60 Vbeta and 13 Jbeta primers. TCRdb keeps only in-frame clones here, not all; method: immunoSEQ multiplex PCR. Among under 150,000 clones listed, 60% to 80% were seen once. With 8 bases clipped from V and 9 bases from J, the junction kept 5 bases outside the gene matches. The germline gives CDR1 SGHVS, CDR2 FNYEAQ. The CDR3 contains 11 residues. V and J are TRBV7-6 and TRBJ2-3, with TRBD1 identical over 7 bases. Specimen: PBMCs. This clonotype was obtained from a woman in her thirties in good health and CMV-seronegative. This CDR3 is CASGLQGTQYF. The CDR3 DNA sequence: TGTGCCAGCGGGCTACAGGGGACGCAGTATTTT.